This entry features one TCR beta chain sequence. The target antigen is unknown. A multiplex PCR was run with 60 Vbeta primers and 13 Jbeta primers. Using immunoSEQ multiplex PCR, the repertoire was profiled, and TCRdb retains in-frame clones only, with some absent. Found here are approximately 99,000 clones, around three quarters of them singletons; the top ten hold about 3.1%. The source of the sample is a study of cytomegalovirus exposure and HLA in healthy donors. Study-wide results and limits: The authors reported that TCR beta sequences could predict HLA-A and HLA-B alleles. These predictions were accurate for most subjects in the first cohort.

This CDR3 region has 14 residues. The germline V and J ends were trimmed by 4 bases and 6 bases, with 13 bases remaining between them. CDR1 is MGHRA and CDR2 is YSYEKL in the germline V gene. Sequencing was performed on PBMCs. J is TRBJ1-5 and V is TRBV4-1, with a tentative D call TRBD1 (6 bases). This sequence originates from a male donor in good health and CMV-seropositive. CDR3 in amino acids: CASSPRQVVQPQHF. The CDR3 bases are TGCGCCAGCAGCCCACGACAGGTTGTTCAGCCCCAGCATTTT.